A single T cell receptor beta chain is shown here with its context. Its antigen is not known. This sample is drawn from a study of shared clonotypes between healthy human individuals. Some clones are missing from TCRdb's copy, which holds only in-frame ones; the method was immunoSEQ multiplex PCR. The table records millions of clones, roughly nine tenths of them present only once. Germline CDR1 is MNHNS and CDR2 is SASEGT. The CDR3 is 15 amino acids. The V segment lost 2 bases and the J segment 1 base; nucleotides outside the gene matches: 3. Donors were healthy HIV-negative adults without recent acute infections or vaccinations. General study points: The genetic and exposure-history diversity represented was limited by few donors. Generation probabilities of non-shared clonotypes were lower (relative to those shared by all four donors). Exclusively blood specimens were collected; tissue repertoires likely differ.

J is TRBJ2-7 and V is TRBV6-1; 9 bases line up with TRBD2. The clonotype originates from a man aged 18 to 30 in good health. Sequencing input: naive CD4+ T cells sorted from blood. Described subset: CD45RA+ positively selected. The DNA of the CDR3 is TGTGCCAGCAGTGAAAGACTAGCGGTATCCTACGAGCAGTACTTC. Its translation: CASSERLAVSYEQYF.